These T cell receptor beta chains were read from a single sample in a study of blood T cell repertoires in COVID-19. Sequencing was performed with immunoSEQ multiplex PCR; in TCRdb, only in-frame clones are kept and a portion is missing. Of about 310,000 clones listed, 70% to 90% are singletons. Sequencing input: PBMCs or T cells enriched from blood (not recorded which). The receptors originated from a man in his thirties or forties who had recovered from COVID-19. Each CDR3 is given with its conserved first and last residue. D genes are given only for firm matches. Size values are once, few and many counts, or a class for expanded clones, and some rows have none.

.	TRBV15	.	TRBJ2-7	TGTGCCACCAGCAGAGATCTCCATTTGGGGGGTCAGACGTACGAGCAGTACTTC	CATSRDLHLGGQTYEQYF
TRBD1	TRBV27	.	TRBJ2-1	TGTGCCAGCAGTTTATGGGGACAGGTAGAGCAGTTCTTC	CASSLWGQVEQFF
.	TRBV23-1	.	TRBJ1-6	TGCGCCAGCAGTCACCACCCACAGGGAACTAATTCACCCCTCCACTTT	CASSHHPQGTNSPLHF
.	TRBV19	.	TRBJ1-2	TGTGCCAGCGCCCAGGGGTATGGCTACACCTTC	CASAQGYGYTF
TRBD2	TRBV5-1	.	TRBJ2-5	TGCGCCAGCAGCTCTCGCCAGCTAGCGGGGGGGCAAGAGACCCAGTACTTC	CASSSRQLAGGQETQYF
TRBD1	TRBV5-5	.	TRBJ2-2	TGTGCCAGCAGCTTGGCAGGGGGTTACACCGGGGAGCTGTTTTTT	CASSLAGGYTGELFF
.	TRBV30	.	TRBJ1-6	TGTGCCTGGAGTGTAGGAAAAGGACAGATTAATTCACCCCTCCACTTT	CAWSVGKGQINSPLHF
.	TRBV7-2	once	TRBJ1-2	TGTGCCAGCAGCTTTCGCAGTTTATATGGCTACACCTTC	CASSFRSLYGYTF
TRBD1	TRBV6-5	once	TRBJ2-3	TGTGCCAGCAGCAGACAGGGGCTGACAGATACGCAGTATTTT	CASSRQGLTDTQYF
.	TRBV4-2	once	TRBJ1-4	TGTGCCAGCAGCTTAGACAGGAGCAATGAAAAACTGTTTTTT	CASSLDRSNEKLFF
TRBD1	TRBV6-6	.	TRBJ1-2	TGTGCCAGCAGCCTACGGACAGGGAAGGCTAACTATGGCTACACCTTC	CASSLRTGKANYGYTF
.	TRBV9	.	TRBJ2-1	TGTGCCAGCAGCACACAGGACAGTTACAATGAGCAGTTCTTC	CASSTQDSYNEQFF
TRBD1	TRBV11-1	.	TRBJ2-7	TGTGCCAGCAGCAACCTGACAGGGTTCACCTACGAGCAGTACTTC	CASSNLTGFTYEQYF
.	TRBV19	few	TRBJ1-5	TGTGCCAGTAGTATTCAGGCGGGTTCGCATCAGCCCCAGCATTTT	CASSIQAGSHQPQHF
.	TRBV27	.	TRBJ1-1	TGTGCCAGCAGTTTATTATCAGGGAACCCCCGCACTGAAGCTTTCTTT	CASSLLSGNPRTEAFF
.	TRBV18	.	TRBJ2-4	TGTGCCAGCTCACCAGGGGGGTCAGCCAAAAACATTCAGTACTTC	CASSPGGSAKNIQYF
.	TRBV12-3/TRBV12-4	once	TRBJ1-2	TGTGCCAGCAGCAGGACAGATAACTATGGCTACACCTTC	CASSRTDNYGYTF
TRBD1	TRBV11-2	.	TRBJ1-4	TGTGCCAGCAGCAGGGGGCAGGAAGAAAAACTGTTTTTT	CASSRGQEEKLFF
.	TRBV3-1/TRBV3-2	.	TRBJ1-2	TGTGCCAGCAGCCTCACAGGTGGCTATGGCTACACCTTC	CASSLTGGYGYTF
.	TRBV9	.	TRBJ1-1	TGTGCCAGCAGTAAAATTTTAGGGGGAATGAACACTGAAGCTTTCTTT	CASSKILGGMNTEAFF
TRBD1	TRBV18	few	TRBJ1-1	TGTGCCAGCTCACCAGTACGACAGGGGGCCTGGACTGAAGCTTTCTTT	CASSPVRQGAWTEAFF
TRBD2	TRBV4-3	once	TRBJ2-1	TGCGCCAGCAGCCCCCGACTAGCGGGGGTGTACAATGAGCAGTTCTTC	CASSPRLAGVYNEQFF
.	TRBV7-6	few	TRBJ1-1	TGTGCCAGCAGCGAAAGTGGAGGGGTTTCGAACACTGAAGCTTTCTTT	CASSESGGVSNTEAFF
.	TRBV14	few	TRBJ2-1	TGTGCCAGCAGCCAAGCGAACAGCAATGAGCAGTTCTTC	CASSQANSNEQFF
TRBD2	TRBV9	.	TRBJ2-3	TGTGCCAGCAGCGTCTATGCGGGGGGAAGCACAGATACGCAGTATTTT	CASSVYAGGSTDTQYF
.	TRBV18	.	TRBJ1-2	TGTGCCAGCTCACCGGACGGGGTTGGCTACACCTTC	CASSPDGVGYTF
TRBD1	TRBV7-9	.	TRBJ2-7	TGTGCCAGCAGCGGACACAGGGGGAGCTCCTACGAGCAGTACTTC	CASSGHRGSSYEQYF
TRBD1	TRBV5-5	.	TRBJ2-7	TGTGCCAGCAGCTACGGACAGGGGACCTACGAGCAGTACTTC	CASSYGQGTYEQYF
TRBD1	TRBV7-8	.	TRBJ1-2	TGTGCCAGCAGCCCTGGGACAGGGCCCTATGGCTACACCTTC	CASSPGTGPYGYTF
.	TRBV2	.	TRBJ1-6	TGTGCCAGCAGAGCGGGTGGGTCACCCCTCCACTTT	CASRAGGSPLHF
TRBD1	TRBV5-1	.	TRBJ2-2	TGCGCCAGCAGCTTGTCGGGACAGGGTAACACCGGGGAGCTGTTTTTT	CASSLSGQGNTGELFF
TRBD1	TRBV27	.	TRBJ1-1	TGTGCCAGCAGTTTTGGGACAGGGAACACTGAAGCTTTCTTT	CASSFGTGNTEAFF
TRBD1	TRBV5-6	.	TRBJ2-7	TGTGCCAGCAGTTCTGAGGGGACAGGGGAATACGAGCAGTACTTC	CASSSEGTGEYEQYF